Shown below are 29 T cell receptor beta chains from a single sample sequenced in a study of vaccination effects on CD4 cells after COVID-19. Sequencing was performed with immunoSEQ multiplex PCR; in TCRdb, only in-frame clones are kept and a portion is missing. The table includes 37,000 or so clones, approximately 70% detected once. No cognate antigen is known for these TCRs. The culture ran for roughly 10 days before CD4+ T cells were isolated. Of the BNT162b2 and mRNA-1273 vaccines, participants received two doses of one or the other. The sequencing here drew on CD4+ T cells from PBMCs cultured without peptide, taken after COVID-19 vaccination. The receptor source for this set is a human donor who received a COVID-19 vaccine.

This clone was counted a few times. The chain is built from TRBV5-1 and TRBJ2-1, with D hard to call. The CDR3 extends over 16 amino acids. Trimming took 5 bases from V and 4 from J, leaving 19 bases between them. Germline V CDR1 and CDR2: SGHRS, YFSETQ. The CDR3 DNA is TGCGCCAGCAGTTCCCGGACCGTTGGGAATTACAATGAGCAGTTCTTC. Translation: CASSSRTVGNYNEQFF.

The rearrangement uses TRBV11-3 and TRBJ2-2; TRBD1 might be the D (6 bases). The ends were cut back, 3 bases at V and 0 bases at J, with 8 bases in the middle. The germline gives CDR1 SGHNT, CDR2 YENEEA. This CDR3 is built from 15 residues. CDR3 protein: CASSFQGTNTGELFF. For the CDR3, the DNA is TGTGCCAGCAGCTTCCAGGGGACGAACACCGGGGAGCTGTTTTTT.

The rearrangement joins TRBV15 to TRBJ2-1, with 11 positions matching TRBD2. The CDR3 runs 19 residues. The germline V gene encodes CDR1 LNHNV and CDR2 YYDKDF (reference sequence). V lost 2 bases and J lost 0; bases outside the gene matches: 9. The CDR3 sequence: CATSRPTPGTSGSYNEQFF. The CDR3 DNA is TGTGCCACCAGCAGACCCACCCCCGGGACTAGCGGCTCCTACAATGAGCAGTTCTTC.

This chain joins TRBV10-2 and TRBJ2-3; 9 bases agree with TRBD2. Trimming took 6 bases from V and 5 from J; bases not matched to a gene: 6. Germline CDR1 reads WSHSY; CDR2 reads SAAADI. The CDR3 covers 14 residues. The CDR3 region is CASSPTAGGDTQYF. CDR3 nucleotide sequence: TGCGCCAGCAGCCCGACAGCGGGAGGAGATACGCAGTATTTT.

The gene calls are TRBV13 and TRBJ2-3; D is possibly TRBD1 (6 bases). V was cut by 1 base and J by 2 bases, with 16 bases left in between. Germline loops: CDR1 PRHDT, CDR2 FYEKMQ (reference sequence). The length of the CDR3 is 17 residues. In nucleotides, the CDR3 is TGTGCCAGCAGCTTAGCAACCAGGGGATCCGCCACAGATACGCAGTATTTT. Amino acids: CASSLATRGSATDTQYF.

This rearrangement joins TRBV19 to TRBJ2-3, with D perhaps matching TRBD2 (6 bases). Germline V gene lookup returns CDR1 LNHDA and CDR2 SQIVND (reference sequence). The V gene lost 3 bases and the J gene lost 5 bases, with 9 bases spanning the gap. The CDR3 has 13 residues. In DNA, the CDR3 is TGTGCCAGTAGTATGGGACTCCAAGATACGCAGTATTTT. Translated, it gives CASSMGLQDTQYF.

The CDR3 DNA follows: TGCGCCAGCAGCGGGAGCCAGGGAAACACCATATATTTT. This gives the protein CASSGSQGNTIYF. The J gene is TRBJ1-3, the V gene TRBV10-1; D uncertain. The CDR3 totals 13 residues. Germline V gene data show CDR1 as WNHNN and CDR2 as SYGVQD (reference sequence). The V and J ends lost 6 bases and 4 bases respectively, with 10 bases between them.

This chain connects TRBV19 to TRBJ2-3; D gene unclear. This CDR3 region has 13 residues. V was shortened by 5 bases and J by 4 bases, with 10 bases between the two germline ends. Germline CDR1 reads LNHDA; CDR2 reads SQIVND (reference sequence). The CDR3 reads CASSFVSADTQYF. CDR3 nucleotides: TGTGCCAGTAGTTTCGTCTCCGCAGATACGCAGTATTTT.

The V and J genes are TRBV6-1 and TRBJ1-6; perhaps TRBD1 as D (6 bases). The V gene lost 3 bases and the J gene lost 9 bases, with 12 bases spanning the gap. There are 14 residues in the CDR3. Germline-derived CDR1 and CDR2 are MNHNS and SASEGT. The CDR3 coding sequence is TGTGCCAGCAGTGAGCGGGGGCCGGGTTCACCCCTCCACTTT. As protein: CASSERGPGSPLHF.

The chain is built from TRBV6-5 and TRBJ2-1; 11 bases align to TRBD2. Germline CDR1 is MNHEY and CDR2 is SVGAGI. CDR3 size: 15 residues. The ends lost 6 bases at V and 4 bases at J; junction bases unmatched: 5. CDR3 loop: CASRGLAAAYNEQFF. CDR3 in DNA: TGTGCCAGCAGGGGACTAGCGGCAGCTTACAATGAGCAGTTCTTC.

The chain is built from TRBV5-5 and TRBJ2-7; tentative D call: TRBD1 (5 bases). The CDR3 loop spans 16 amino acids. Between the trimmed V and J ends, which lost 0 bases and 0 bases, there was a span of 13 bases. Germline loops: CDR1 SGHKS, CDR2 YYEKEE (reference sequence). The CDR3 is CASSLVGQGSSYEQYF. In DNA, the CDR3 is TGTGCCAGCAGCTTGGTTGGGCAGGGAAGCTCCTACGAGCAGTACTTC.

J is TRBJ1-4 and V is TRBV6-6; D is undetermined. The CDR3 is made up of 15 amino acids. Germline-derived CDR1 and CDR2 are MNHNY and SVGAGI (reference sequence). V was pared by 2 bases and J by 0 bases, with 7 bases between. The CDR3: CASSYGQTTNEKLFF. DNA for the CDR3: TGTGCCAGCAGTTACGGGCAGACAACTAATGAAAAACTGTTTTTT.

The chain carries TRBV7-7 and TRBJ1-5, with TRBD1 identical over 8 bases. This CDR3 comprises 17 residues. In germline, CDR1 is SSHAT, CDR2 FNYEAQ (reference sequence). With 1 base clipped from V and 6 bases from J, the junction kept 11 bases outside the gene matches. The CDR3 loop is CASSLGKPGQAAQPQHF. The CDR3 nucleotides are TGTGCCAGCAGCTTAGGTAAGCCGGGACAGGCCGCTCAGCCCCAGCATTTT.

This sequence joins TRBV9 and TRBJ2-3; the D gene is possibly TRBD2 (6 bases). In germline, CDR1 is SGDLS, CDR2 YYNGEE. With 3 bases removed from V and 8 bases from J, the gap between germline ends came to 13 bases. The CDR3 covers 13 residues. The CDR3 reads CASSDLTSVTQYF. DNA of the CDR3: TGTGCCAGCAGCGACCTGACTAGTGTTACGCAGTATTTT. Full variable domain (rest looked up from reference TRBV9 and TRBJ2-3): DSGVTQTPKHLITATGQRVTLRCSPRSGDLSVYWYQQSLDQGLQFLIQYYNGEERAKGNILERFSAQQFPDLHSELNLSSLELGDSALYFCASSDLTSVTQYFGPGTRLTVL.

This clone has more than one count but fewer than ten. The chain couples TRBV3-1 (or the pseudogene TRBV3-2) to TRBJ1-2; D uncertain. This CDR3 has 15 amino acids. Germline V gene lookup returns CDR1 LGHDT and CDR2 YNNKEL (reference sequence). Trimming removed 5 bases at V and 8 bases at J, with 21 bases between. CDR3: CASSSDLTWFEGYTF. The CDR3 coding sequence is TGTGCCAGCAGCTCCGACCTCACCTGGTTCGAGGGCTACACCTTC.

The chain couples TRBV13 to TRBJ2-3; possibly TRBD2 for D (5 bases). V lost 4 bases, J lost 5 bases, and 22 bases lay in between. CDR3 length equals 17 residues. Looked up from germline, CDR1 is PRHDT and CDR2 is FYEKMQ (reference sequence). The CDR3 region has the DNA TGTGCCAGCAGCTCTGAATTCGGGGTCCAGCGAGTAGATACGCAGTATTTT. It codes for CASSSEFGVQRVDTQYF. The full variable domain, in which reference TRBV13 and TRBJ2-3 provide the parts outside the CDR3, is AAGVIQSPRHLIKEKRETATLKCYPIPRHDTVYWYQQGPGQDPQFLISFYEKMQSDKGSIPDRFSAQQFSDYHSELNMSSLELGDSALYFCASSSEFGVQRVDTQYFGPGTRLTVL.

This chain uses TRBV5-1 with TRBJ2-1; 8 nucleotides line up with TRBD2. This CDR3 spans 16 amino acids. V was clipped by 2 bases and J by 10 bases; unmatched bases: 14. Germline CDR1 SGHRS, CDR2 YFSETQ. The CDR3 region has the DNA TGCGCCAGCAGCTTAATGGCGGGACTAGGAGATGGCGAGCAGTTCTTC. Protein: CASSLMAGLGDGEQFF.

This clone was counted between two and nine times. The chain carries TRBV10-2 and TRBJ1-2, with 7 nucleotides matching TRBD1. The CDR3 consists of 11 residues. From germline, CDR1 is WSHSY and CDR2 SAAADI. Trimming took 8 bases from V and 8 from J; bases not matched to a gene: 5. The CDR3 DNA follows: TGCGCCAGCGGGAACAGGGGCGGCTACACCTTC. It encodes CASGNRGGYTF.

The chain employs TRBV27 and TRBJ2-3; the match to TRBD2 covers 7 bases. Germline trimming cut 8 bases from V and 2 bases from J; bases unmatched to any gene: 1. Germline V gene lookup returns CDR1 MNHEY and CDR2 SMNVEV (reference sequence). The length of the CDR3 is 12 residues. The CDR3 DNA follows: TGTGCCAGCCGGGGGGTCACAGATACGCAGTATTTT. Its protein is CASRGVTDTQYF.

The chain has TRBV6-6 and TRBJ2-7; 8 bases agree with TRBD1. The CDR3 has 12 amino acids. J gave up 5 bases and V 7 bases, and 4 bases lay outside the gene matches. The V gene's germline CDR1 is MNHNY and CDR2 SVGAGI (reference sequence). The CDR3 sequence: CASTTTGDEQYF. CDR3 DNA: TGTGCCAGCACCACGACAGGGGACGAGCAGTACTTC.

The chain combines TRBV6-1 with TRBJ1-2; 10 bases map to TRBD1. This CDR3 has 19 residues. Germline CDR1 and CDR2: MNHNS and SASEGT. J lost 1 base, V lost 4 bases, and 15 bases had no gene match. In DNA, the CDR3 is TGTGCCAGCAGTGGCTACAACCCGGGACAGGGGTCGTTTAACTATGGCTACACCTTC. This encodes CASSGYNPGQGSFNYGYTF.

The CDR3 sequence is CASSVAGTGGGYNEQFF. The CDR3 region has the DNA TGTGCCAGCAGCGTAGCTGGTACAGGCGGGGGATACAATGAGCAGTTCTTC. The V gene is TRBV9, the J gene TRBJ2-1; TRBD2 agrees at 7 bases. This CDR3 has 17 residues. Per the germline V gene, CDR1 is SGDLS and CDR2 is YYNGEE. The trim removed 0 bases at V and 4 bases at J, leaving 10 bases unmatched.

The chain recombines TRBV19 with TRBJ1-5, with 10 bases matching TRBD1. CDR1 is LNHDA, CDR2 SQIVND, per germline (reference sequence). V trimming: 3 bases; J trimming: 1 base; junction bases outside the gene matches: 0. The CDR3 is 15 residues long. The chain's CDR3 is CASSMGQGSNQPQHF. The CDR3, as DNA: TGTGCCAGTAGTATGGGACAGGGGAGCAATCAGCCCCAGCATTTT.

The chain couples TRBV5-1 to TRBJ2-1, with D tentatively TRBD1 or TRBD2 (5 bases each). This CDR3 has 16 amino acids. Germline CDR1 and CDR2: SGHRS and YFSETQ. V lost 0 bases, J lost 3 bases, and 13 bases lay in between. The CDR3 nucleotides read TGCGCCAGCAGCTTGGGGGACCTAGGATTCTACAATGAGCAGTTCTTC. It is translated as CASSLGDLGFYNEQFF.

This clone occurred a few times. The gene calls are TRBV2 and TRBJ2-7, with D possibly TRBD1 on 6 matching bases. V lost 7 bases to trimming and J lost 2 bases, with 21 bases between them. CDR3 length: 16 amino acids. Germline CDR1 is SNHLY and CDR2 is FYNNEI. The chain's CDR3 is CASNPKSRGGAYEQYF. CDR3 in DNA: TGTGCCAGCAATCCGAAGTCTAGAGGGGGAGCCTACGAGCAGTACTTC. The full variable domain, its missing parts supplied by reference TRBV2 and TRBJ2-7, is EPEVTQTPSHQVTQMGQEVILRCVPISNHLYFYWYRQILGQKVEFLVSFYNNEISEKSEIFDDQFSVERPDGSNFTLKIRSTKLEDSAMYFCASNPKSRGGAYEQYFGPGTRLTVT.

This clone was observed a few times. This rearrangement joins TRBV7-9 to TRBJ1-2; D is unclear. Germline V gene sequence: CDR1 SEHNR, CDR2 FQNEAQ (reference sequence). This CDR3 has 13 residues. Trimming stripped 2 bases from V and 8 bases from J, with 12 bases between. In nucleotides, the CDR3 is TGTGCCAGCAGCTTATCCGGGGTGGAGGGCTACACCTTC. This encodes CASSLSGVEGYTF. The full variable domain, rest sourced from reference TRBV7-9 and TRBJ1-2, is DTGVSQNPRHKITKRGQNVTFRCDPISEHNRLYWYRQTLGQGPEFLTYFQNEAQLEKSRLLSDRFSAERPKGSFSTLEIQRTEQGDSAMYLCASSLSGVEGYTFGSGTRLTVV.

The chain is built from TRBV19 and TRBJ1-2, with a tentative D call TRBD1 (6 bases). This CDR3 contains 18 residues. V was trimmed by 5 bases and J by 0 bases, leaving 22 bases between them. The germline V gene has CDR1 LNHDA and CDR2 SQIVND (reference sequence). CDR3 nucleotide sequence: TGTGCCAGTAGTGCCCGGACAGCTATTACTTCTGCTAACTATGGCTACACCTTC. As protein: CASSARTAITSANYGYTF. The whole variable domain, filled in from reference TRBV19 and TRBJ1-2, reads DGGITQSPKYLFRKEGQNVTLSCEQNLNHDAMYWYRQDPGQGLRLIYYSQIVNDFQKGDIAEGYSVSREKKESFPLTVTSAQKNPTAFYLCASSARTAITSANYGYTFGSGTRLTVV.

The rearrangement uses TRBV5-4 and TRBJ1-6; 7 positions agree with TRBD1. V shed 3 bases, J shed 0 bases, and the junction held 6 bases outside the gene matches. This CDR3 comprises 17 residues. Germline assignment: CDR1 SGHNT and CDR2 YYREEE (reference sequence). The CDR3 sequence is CASSSGTVSSYNSPLHF. The CDR3 nucleotides are TGTGCCAGCAGCTCCGGGACAGTGAGCTCCTATAATTCACCCCTCCACTTT.

The chain couples TRBV19 to TRBJ2-1, with D possibly being TRBD2 (5 bases). The V and J ends lost 5 bases and 5 bases respectively, with 19 bases between them. CDR1 is LNHDA and CDR2 is SQIVND in the germline V gene (reference sequence). The CDR3 consists of 16 residues. CDR3: CASSPRALVLNNEQFF. CDR3 sequence (DNA): TGTGCCAGTAGTCCGAGGGCACTAGTCTTAAACAATGAGCAGTTCTTC.